What follows is one T cell receptor (beta chain) and its context. V shed 7 bases and J shed 5 bases, with 11 bases lying between them. Germline loops: CDR1 LNHNV, CDR2 YYDKDF (reference sequence). The CDR3 length is 13 residues. This sample stems from a study of shared clonotypes between healthy human individuals. CD8 cells regarded as naive lacked CD45RO, were positively chosen for CCR7, and omitted terminally differentiated effector memory CD45RA+ cells. The assay was immunoSEQ multiplex PCR, and TCRdb's table has in-frame clones only and misses some. The sample has about 610,000 clones, 95% to 96% seen once; the top ten hold about 0.12%.

This chain uses TRBV15 with TRBJ1-4; D unresolved. The sequencing input was naive CD8+ T cells sorted from blood. The receptor was isolated from a woman in her twenties or thirties in good health. The CDR3 spells CATNPDINEKLFF. The CDR3 nucleotides are TGTGCCACCAACCCCGACATAAATGAAAAACTGTTTTTT.